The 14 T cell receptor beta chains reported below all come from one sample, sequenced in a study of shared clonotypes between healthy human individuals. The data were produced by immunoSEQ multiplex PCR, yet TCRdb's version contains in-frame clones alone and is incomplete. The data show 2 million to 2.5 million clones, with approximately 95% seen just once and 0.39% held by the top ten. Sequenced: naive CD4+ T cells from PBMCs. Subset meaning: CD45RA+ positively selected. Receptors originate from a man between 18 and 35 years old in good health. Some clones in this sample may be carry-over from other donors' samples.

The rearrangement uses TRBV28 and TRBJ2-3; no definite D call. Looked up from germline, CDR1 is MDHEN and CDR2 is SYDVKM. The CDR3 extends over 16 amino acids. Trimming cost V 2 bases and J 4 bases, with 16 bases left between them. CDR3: CASSLSSAGRADTQYF. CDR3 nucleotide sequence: TGTGCCAGCAGTTTAAGTTCGGCAGGCCGGGCAGATACGCAGTATTTT.

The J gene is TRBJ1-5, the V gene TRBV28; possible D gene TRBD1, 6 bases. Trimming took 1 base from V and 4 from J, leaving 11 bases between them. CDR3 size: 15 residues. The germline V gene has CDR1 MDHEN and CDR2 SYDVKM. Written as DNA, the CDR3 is TGTGCCAGCAGTTTATTAGCAGGGGATAATCAGCCCCAGCATTTT. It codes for CASSLLAGDNQPQHF.

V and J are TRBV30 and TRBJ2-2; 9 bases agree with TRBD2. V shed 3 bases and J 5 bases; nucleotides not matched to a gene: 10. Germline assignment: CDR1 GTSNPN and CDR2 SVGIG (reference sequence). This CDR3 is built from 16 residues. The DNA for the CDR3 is TGTGCCTGGAGGTCAGGAGCGGGAGGCGGGACCGGGGAGCTGTTTTTT. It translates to CAWRSGAGGGTGELFF.

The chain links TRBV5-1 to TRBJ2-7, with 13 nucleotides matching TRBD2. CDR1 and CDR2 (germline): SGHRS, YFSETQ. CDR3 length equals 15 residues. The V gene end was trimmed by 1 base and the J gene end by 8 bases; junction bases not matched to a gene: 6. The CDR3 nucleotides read TGCGCCAGCAGCTTGTCCGGGACTAGCGGGACCCAGCAGTACTTC. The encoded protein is CASSLSGTSGTQQYF.

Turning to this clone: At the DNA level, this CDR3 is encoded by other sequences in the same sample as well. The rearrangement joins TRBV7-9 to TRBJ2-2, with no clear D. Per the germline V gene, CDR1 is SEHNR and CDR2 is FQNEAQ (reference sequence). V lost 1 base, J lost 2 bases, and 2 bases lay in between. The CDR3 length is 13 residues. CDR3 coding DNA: TGTGCCAGCAGCTTAGGAAACACCGGGGAGCTGTTTTTT. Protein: CASSLGNTGELFF. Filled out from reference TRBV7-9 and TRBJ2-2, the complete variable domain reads DTGVSQNPRHKITKRGQNVTFRCDPISEHNRLYWYRQTLGQGPEFLTYFQNEAQLEKSRLLSDRFSAERPKGSFSTLEIQRTEQGDSAMYLCASSLGNTGELFFGEGSRLTVL.

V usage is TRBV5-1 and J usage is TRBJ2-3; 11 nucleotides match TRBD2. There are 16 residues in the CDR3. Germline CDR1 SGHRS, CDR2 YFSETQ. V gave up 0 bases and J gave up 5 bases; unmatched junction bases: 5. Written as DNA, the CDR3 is TGCGCCAGCAGCTTGGTTGGGGGACTAGCGGTAGATACGCAGTATTTT. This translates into CASSLVGGLAVDTQYF.

The CDR3 is CATSREPTGTYEQYF. The CDR3 DNA is TGTGCCACCAGCAGAGAGCCGACAGGGACCTACGAGCAGTACTTC. The chain links TRBV15 to TRBJ2-7, with TRBD1 identical over 7 bases. The CDR3 extends over 15 amino acids. With 0 bases clipped from V and 2 bases from J, the junction kept 4 bases outside the gene matches. The germline gives CDR1 LNHNV, CDR2 YYDKDF (reference sequence).

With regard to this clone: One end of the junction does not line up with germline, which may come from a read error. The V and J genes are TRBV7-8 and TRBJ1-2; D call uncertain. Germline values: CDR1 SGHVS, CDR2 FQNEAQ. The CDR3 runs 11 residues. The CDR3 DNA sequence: TGTGCCAGCAGCTTAGTCGGAGCACGGGTCTTC. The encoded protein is CASSLVGARVF.

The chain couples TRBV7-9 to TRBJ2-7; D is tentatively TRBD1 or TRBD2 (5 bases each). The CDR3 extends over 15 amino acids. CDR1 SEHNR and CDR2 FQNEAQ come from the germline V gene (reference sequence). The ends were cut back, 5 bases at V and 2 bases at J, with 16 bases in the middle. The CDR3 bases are TGTGCCAGCAGCCCCTCCCTGGGGGACCCCTACGAGCAGTACTTC. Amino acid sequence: CASSPSLGDPYEQYF.

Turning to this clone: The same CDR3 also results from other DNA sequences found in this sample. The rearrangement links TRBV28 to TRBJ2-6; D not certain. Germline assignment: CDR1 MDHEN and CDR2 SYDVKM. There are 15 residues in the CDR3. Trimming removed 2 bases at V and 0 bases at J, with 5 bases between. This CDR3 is CASSLAGSGANVLTF. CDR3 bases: TGTGCCAGCAGTTTAGCTGGCTCTGGGGCCAACGTCCTGACTTTC.

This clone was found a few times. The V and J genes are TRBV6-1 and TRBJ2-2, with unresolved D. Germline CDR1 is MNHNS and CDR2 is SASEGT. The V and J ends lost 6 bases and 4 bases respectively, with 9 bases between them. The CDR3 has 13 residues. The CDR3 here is CASRGWATGELFF. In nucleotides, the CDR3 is TGTGCCAGCAGGGGCTGGGCCACCGGGGAGCTGTTTTTT.

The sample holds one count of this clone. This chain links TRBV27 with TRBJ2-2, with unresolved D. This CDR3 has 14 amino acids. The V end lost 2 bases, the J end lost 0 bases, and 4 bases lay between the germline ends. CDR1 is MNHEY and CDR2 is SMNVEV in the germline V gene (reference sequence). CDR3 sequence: CASSLGANTGELFF. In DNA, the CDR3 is TGTGCCAGCAGTTTAGGAGCGAACACCGGGGAGCTGTTTTTT.

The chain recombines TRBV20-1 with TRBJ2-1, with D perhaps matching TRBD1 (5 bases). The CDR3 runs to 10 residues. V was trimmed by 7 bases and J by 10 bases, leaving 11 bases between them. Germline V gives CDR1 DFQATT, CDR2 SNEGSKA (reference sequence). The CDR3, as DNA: TGCAGTGTGCGGACATGGGAGCAGTTCTTC. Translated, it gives CSVRTWEQFF.

CDR3 region: CAWSTRLADPWAGQFF. The CDR3 bases are TGTGCCTGGAGTACCAGACTAGCGGATCCTTGGGCGGGGCAGTTCTTC. V gene TRBV30 combines with J gene TRBJ2-1, with 9 bases lining up with TRBD2. This CDR3 has 16 residues. Germline-derived CDR1 and CDR2 are GTSNPN and SVGIG (reference sequence). V gave up 2 bases and J gave up 12 bases; unmatched junction bases: 17.